These 16 T cell receptor beta chains were all obtained from the same sample, sequenced in a study of T cell responses to AZD1222 COVID-19 vaccine. The data were produced by immunoSEQ multiplex PCR, yet TCRdb's version contains in-frame clones alone and is incomplete. The sample contains tens of thousands of clones, 80% to 95% of which appear only once. Here the sequenced sample was peripheral blood, taken 28 days after the second AZD1222 dose. These receptors were collected from an adult who received the AZD1222 COVID-19 vaccine.

This rearrangement joins TRBV6-5 to TRBJ2-3; 14 nucleotides agree with TRBD2. The CDR3 is 15 residues long. Germline CDR1 reads MNHEY; CDR2 reads SVGAGI. Losses at the gene ends were 5 bases for V and 3 bases for J; bases not matched to a gene: 1. CDR3 nucleotide sequence: TGTGCCAGCAGTCGGACTAGCGGGGGGACAGATACGCAGTATTTT. Its protein is CASSRTSGGTDTQYF.

The chain carries TRBV14 and TRBJ2-2; 8 bases are a match to TRBD1. Germline values: CDR1 SGHDN, CDR2 FVKESK. After removal of 3 bases from V and 4 bases from J, the junction contained 7 bases not matched to a gene. The CDR3 is 16 amino acids. In DNA form, the CDR3 reads TGTGCCAGCAGCCAGACAGGGGCTCCTTCCACCGGGGAGCTGTTTTTT. Protein: CASSQTGAPSTGELFF.

This chain's CDR3 is CASSFPGAREQYF. The CDR3 DNA sequence: TGTGCCAGCAGTTTCCCGGGGGCTCGGGAGCAGTACTTC. This sequence joins TRBV12-3 or TRBV12-4 and TRBJ2-7; D is perhaps TRBD1 or TRBD2 (6 bases each). V was cut by 3 bases and J by 7 bases, with 13 bases left in between. The CDR3 totals 13 residues.

The chain employs TRBV7-9 and TRBJ1-1; D unresolved. From germline, CDR1 is SEHNR and CDR2 FQNEAQ (reference sequence). Trimming left V 5 bases short and J 3 bases short, with 10 bases between. CDR3 length: 13 amino acids. CDR3 sequence reads: CASSPRPYTEAFF. The CDR3 DNA follows: TGTGCCAGCAGCCCCCGACCCTACACTGAAGCTTTCTTT.

This clone showed up just once. The J gene is TRBJ2-5, the V gene TRBV4-3, with 7 bases aligning to TRBD1. Losses at the gene ends were 0 bases for V and 4 bases for J; bases not matched to a gene: 2. The CDR3 runs 14 residues. Germline assignment: CDR1 LGHNA and CDR2 YSLEER. The CDR3 DNA is TGCGCCAGCAGCCAAGAGCCAGGGGGAGAGACCCAGTACTTC. Translated, it gives CASSQEPGGETQYF.

The rearrangement links TRBV6-5 to TRBJ2-5; D call uncertain. Germline CDR1 is MNHEY and CDR2 is SVGAGI. V was clipped by 0 bases and J by 1 base, with 6 bases between them. The CDR3 extends over 14 amino acids. The CDR3 protein is CASSYSRVQETQYF. CDR3 bases: TGTGCCAGCAGTTACTCAAGGGTCCAAGAGACCCAGTACTTC.

The chain recombines TRBV30 with TRBJ1-1; TRBD1 agrees at 10 bases. The J segment lost 10 bases and the V segment lost 5 bases, leaving 13 bases of the junction unmatched. The germline V gene encodes CDR1 GTSNPN and CDR2 SVGIG (reference sequence). The CDR3 is 14 amino acids. CDR3 bases: TGTGCCTGGGGGAAGGACAGGGGGTACACCAGAGCTTTCTTT. Translation gives CAWGKDRGYTRAFF.

V usage is TRBV2 and J usage is TRBJ1-2; weak D call: TRBD1 (6 bases). Germline CDR1 reads SNHLY; CDR2 reads FYNNEI. Between the trimmed V and J ends, which lost 4 bases and 2 bases, there was a span of 20 bases. The CDR3 length is 17 residues. The CDR3 coding sequence is TGTGCCAGCAGTGGGGCGGGGGTCATGGACAGCAACTATGGCTACACCTTC. It encodes CASSGAGVMDSNYGYTF.

V and J are TRBV6-6 and TRBJ2-7; maybe TRBD2 (5 bases). Trimming shortened V by 2 bases and J by 3 bases, and 8 bases separated the two germline ends. Germline loops: CDR1 MNHNY, CDR2 SVGAGI (reference sequence). CDR3 length equals 13 residues. CDR3 sequence reads: CASSYRGFYEQYF. CDR3 DNA: TGTGCCAGCAGTTACCGGGGATTCTACGAGCAGTACTTC.

This chain joins TRBV18 and TRBJ1-2; a possible D gene is TRBD1 (6 bases). Germline CDR1 reads KGHSH; CDR2 reads LQKENI. The V gene lost 3 bases and the J gene lost 6 bases, with 17 bases spanning the gap. The CDR3 length is 15 residues. CDR3 nucleotides: TGTGCCAGCTCACCGGGGAGTCCAGGGGCCCATGGCTACACCTTC. Amino acids: CASSPGSPGAHGYTF. Complete variable domain (other parts from reference TRBV18 and TRBJ1-2): NAGVMQNPRHLVRRRGQEARLRCSPMKGHSHVYWYRQLPEEGLKFMVYLQKENIIDESGMPKERFSAEFPKEGPSILRIQQVVRGDSAAYFCASSPGSPGAHGYTFGSGTRLTVV.

In its sample, this clone was seen once. V and J are TRBV2 and TRBJ1-4; 7 positions agree with TRBD1. Trimming removed 2 bases from V and 3 bases from J; junction bases left unmatched: 3. The CDR3 totals 15 residues. Germline assignment: CDR1 SNHLY and CDR2 FYNNEI. CDR3 region: CASSELGGSNEKLFF. CDR3 sequence (DNA): TGTGCCAGCAGTGAACTAGGGGGCTCTAATGAAAAACTGTTTTTT.

The chain carries TRBV13 and TRBJ2-1; TRBD2 might be the D (6 bases). Deletions cut 5 bases from V and 0 bases from J, with 14 bases between. The CDR3 consists of 16 residues. The V gene's germline CDR1 is PRHDT and CDR2 FYEKMQ (reference sequence). CDR3 region: CASSLRPGVSYNEQFF. The DNA of the CDR3 is TGTGCCAGCAGCCTCCGCCCGGGGGTCTCCTACAATGAGCAGTTCTTC.

The V and J genes are TRBV11-3 and TRBJ2-3; perhaps D is TRBD1 or TRBD2 (5 bases each). Trimming stripped 5 bases from V and 7 bases from J, with 25 bases between. This CDR3 contains 17 residues. Germline V lookup: CDR1 SGHNT, CDR2 YENEEA. In DNA form, the CDR3 reads TGTGCCAGCAGCACCAGACTCCGGGGCCGGGATTCGTATACGCAGTATTTT. Protein: CASSTRLRGRDSYTQYF.

The V call is TRBV14, the J call TRBJ1-2; perhaps TRBD1 as D (6 bases). Trimming took 3 bases from V and 2 from J, leaving 19 bases between them. This CDR3 has 17 residues. Germline V gene lookup returns CDR1 SGHDN and CDR2 FVKESK. The chain's CDR3 is CASSHLGISQGNYGYTF. Written as DNA, the CDR3 is TGTGCCAGCAGCCATCTGGGAATTTCACAGGGCAACTATGGCTACACCTTC.

The chain carries TRBV5-1 and TRBJ2-5; D perhaps matches TRBD2 (5 bases). The CDR3 is made up of 12 amino acids. From germline, CDR1 is SGHRS and CDR2 YFSETQ. Between the trimmed V and J ends, which lost 5 bases and 6 bases, there was a span of 11 bases. CDR3 loop: CASRDSSKTQYF. In nucleotides, the CDR3 is TGCGCCAGCAGGGACTCGAGCAAGACCCAGTACTTC. Variable domain in full (rest from reference TRBV5-1 and TRBJ2-5): KAGVTQTPRYLIKTRGQQVTLSCSPISGHRSVSWYQQTPGQGLQFLFEYFSETQRNKGNFPGRFSGRQFSNSRSEMNVSTLELGDSALYLCASRDSSKTQYFGPGTRLLVL.

The genes are TRBV5-1 and TRBJ1-2, with D possibly matching TRBD1 (6 bases). This CDR3 contains 17 residues. Deletions cut 4 bases from V and 4 bases from J, with 23 bases between. The germline V gene encodes CDR1 SGHRS and CDR2 YFSETQ. The DNA of the CDR3 is TGCGCCAGCAGCCGCGCCATAGGACAGCCAGAATTCTATGGCTACACCTTC. Translation gives CASSRAIGQPEFYGYTF. The full variable domain, rest sourced from reference TRBV5-1 and TRBJ1-2, is KAGVTQTPRYLIKTRGQQVTLSCSPISGHRSVSWYQQTPGQGLQFLFEYFSETQRNKGNFPGRFSGRQFSNSRSEMNVSTLELGDSALYLCASSRAIGQPEFYGYTFGSGTRLTVV.